The subject of this entry is one T cell receptor beta chain. Its antigen remains unknown. Germline loops: CDR1 SGHRS, CDR2 YFSETQ. The V and J ends lost 3 bases and 2 bases, in that order; junction bases with no gene match: 10. The CDR3 spans 18 residues. The sample originates from a study of cytomegalovirus exposure and HLA in healthy donors. The PCR employed 60 Vbeta primers together with 13 Jbeta primers. Per the study methods: Later reanalysis found around 80 million unique TCR beta chains, about 11 million of them shared. TCRdb's copy holds only in-frame clones and misses some; the assay was immunoSEQ multiplex PCR. The V and J calls and clone size are taken from that table; D and trimming were inferred from the DNA. The sample lists about 180,000 clones, more than 60% occurring once. Points from the study as a whole: Within the data, a cluster of highly shared sequence variants was likely a sequencing artifact. Later analysis suggested links between common viral pathogens and several top significant clusters. A missense DCLRE1C variant was associated with V- and J-gene trimming of TCR beta chains in a later analysis, and an independent cohort replicated the association.

The chain links TRBV5-1 to TRBJ2-7; 14 bases match TRBD2. This receptor was identified in a man aged 18 to 29 in good health and CMV-seronegative. The material sequenced was PBMCs. The CDR3: CASSWGTSGGLSPYEQYF. CDR3 in DNA: TGCGCCAGCAGCTGGGGGACTAGCGGGGGCCTTTCACCCTACGAGCAGTACTTC.